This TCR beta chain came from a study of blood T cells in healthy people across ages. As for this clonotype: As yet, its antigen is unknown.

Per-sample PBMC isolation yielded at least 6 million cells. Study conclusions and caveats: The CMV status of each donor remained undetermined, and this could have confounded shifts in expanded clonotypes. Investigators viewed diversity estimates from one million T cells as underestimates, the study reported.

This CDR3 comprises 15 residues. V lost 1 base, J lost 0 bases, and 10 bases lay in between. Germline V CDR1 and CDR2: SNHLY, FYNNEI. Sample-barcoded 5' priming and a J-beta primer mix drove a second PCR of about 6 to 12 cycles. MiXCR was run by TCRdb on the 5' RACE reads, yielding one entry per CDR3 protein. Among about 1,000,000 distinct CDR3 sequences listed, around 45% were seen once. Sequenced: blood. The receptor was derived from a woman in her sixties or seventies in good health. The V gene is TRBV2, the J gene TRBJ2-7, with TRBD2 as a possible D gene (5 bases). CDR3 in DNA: TGTGCCAGCAGTGAAGTGAGGGCCCCCTCCTACGAGCAGTACTTC. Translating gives CASSEVRAPSYEQYF.